Presented here are 5 T cell receptor beta chains from one specimen sequenced in a study of blood T cell repertoires in COVID-19. Here immunoSEQ multiplex PCR was the method, and the copy in TCRdb shows in-frame clones only, minus some. The data contain tens of thousands of clones, roughly 90% of them singletons. Sequenced sample: peripheral blood. The origin of the receptors is a man aged 55 to 69 with acute or convalescent COVID-19.

The chain employs TRBV11-2 and TRBJ1-5, with D uncertain. Between the trimmed V and J ends, which lost 1 base and 5 bases, there was a span of 12 bases. CDR1 and CDR2 (germline): SGHAT, FQNNGV. The CDR3 runs to 15 residues. CDR3 DNA: TGTGCCAGCAGCTTAGCTGGCAGACGGGATCAGCCCCAGCATTTT. Encoded protein: CASSLAGRRDQPQHF.

The rearrangement uses TRBV3-1 (or the pseudogene TRBV3-2) and TRBJ1-1, with 9 bases fitting TRBD1. There are 15 residues in the CDR3. Germline values: CDR1 LGHDT, CDR2 YNNKEL (reference sequence). V was clipped by 6 bases and J by 6 bases; unmatched bases: 11. The CDR3: CASRRRQGDGAEAFF. The CDR3 DNA reads TGTGCCAGCAGACGCCGACAGGGGGATGGAGCTGAAGCTTTCTTT.

This chain links TRBV27 with TRBJ1-2, with 11 positions matching TRBD1. Germline CDR1 and CDR2: MNHEY and SMNVEV (reference sequence). The V and J ends lost 0 bases and 4 bases, in that order; junction bases with no gene match: 1. The CDR3 contains 15 residues. CDR3 in DNA: TGTGCCAGCAGTTTATCGGGGACAGGGGGCTATGGCTACACCTTC. It specifies CASSLSGTGGYGYTF.

The chain is built from TRBV5-1 and TRBJ2-5, with TRBD2 identical over 14 bases. J was trimmed by 5 bases and V by 0 bases; bases with no gene match: 3. This CDR3 is 16 amino acids long. Germline assignment: CDR1 SGHRS and CDR2 YFSETQ. CDR3 region: CASSLGLAGGLETQYF. The CDR3 DNA follows: TGCGCCAGCAGCTTGGGACTAGCGGGGGGGCTGGAGACCCAGTACTTC.

The genes are TRBV5-1 and TRBJ1-4, with 11 bases fitting TRBD1. Germline V gene data show CDR1 as SGHRS and CDR2 as YFSETQ. The V gene end was trimmed by 4 bases and the J gene end by 8 bases; junction bases not matched to a gene: 4. This CDR3 region has 14 residues. CDR3 coding DNA: TGCGCCAGCAGCCCGGGACAGGGGGAAGAAAAACTGTTTTTT. Its translation is CASSPGQGEEKLFF.